These 27 T cell receptor beta chains originate from one sample sequenced in a study of T cell responses to AZD1222 COVID-19 vaccine listed by TCRdb under 2021. The time point label here, explained by the study, means: baseline before first vaccination. Library generation was performed with the immunoSEQ multiplex PCR assay. TCRdb stores this immuneACCESS table with in-frame sequences only. Part of the clones is absent; in the studies checked, under half of the shortfall reflects unresolved V genes, and no reason is known for the rest. Here the sample has some 160,000 clones; about 88% occur a single time. The top ten clones comprise around 5.2% of the sample. This specimen consisted of peripheral blood, obtained on day 0 of AZD1222 vaccination. Receptors originate from an adult in good health.

The V gene is TRBV9, the J gene TRBJ2-5, with D perhaps TRBD2 (6 bases). Trimming removed 2 bases from V and 5 bases from J, with 10 bases in between. The CDR3 is 13 residues long. Germline CDR1 SGDLS, CDR2 YYNGEE. The CDR3 reads CASSVVGGETQYF. CDR3 sequence (DNA): TGTGCCAGCAGCGTGGTTGGGGGGGAGACCCAGTACTTC.

This rearrangement joins TRBV5-1 to TRBJ2-2; TRBD2 matches at 9 bases. Germline CDR1 is SGHRS and CDR2 is YFSETQ. The CDR3 loop spans 15 amino acids. Trimming at V came to 2 bases and at J to 5 bases, leaving 4 bases not matched to a gene. In DNA, the CDR3 is TGCGCCAGCAGCTTTAGCGGGGGCCTTACCGGGGAGCTGTTTTTT. Its protein product is CASSFSGGLTGELFF.

This clone was observed a few times. The chain employs TRBV5-4 and TRBJ1-1, with no clear D. The CDR3 loop spans 17 amino acids. V lost 6 bases and J 0 bases, leaving 21 bases between the germline ends. Per the germline V gene, CDR1 is SGHNT and CDR2 is YYREEE (reference sequence). CDR3 loop: CASMTSYGGLVNTEAFF. For the CDR3, the DNA is TGTGCCAGCATGACTTCTTACGGAGGATTGGTGAACACTGAAGCTTTCTTT.

For this clone: The same CDR3 is also encoded by other DNA sequences in this sample. The chain combines TRBV7-2 with TRBJ2-3; weak D call: TRBD1 (6 bases). CDR3 size: 14 residues. V lost 1 base and J 2 bases, leaving 7 bases between the germline ends. Germline CDR1 and CDR2: SGHTA and FQGNSA. The CDR3 here is CASSLDRATDTQYF. The CDR3 region has the DNA TGTGCCAGCAGCTTAGACAGGGCCACAGATACGCAGTATTTT.

The gene calls are TRBV28 and TRBJ1-1, with a weak D call TRBD1 (6 bases). The CDR3 runs to 15 residues. The V and J ends lost 5 bases and 0 bases respectively, with 13 bases between them. The V gene's germline CDR1 is MDHEN and CDR2 SYDVKM. The DNA for the CDR3 is TGTGCCAGCAGTCCGCCTGGACAGATGAACACTGAAGCTTTCTTT. The encoded protein is CASSPPGQMNTEAFF.

The chain's CDR3 is CASSLVGDRGYTEAFF. The CDR3, as DNA: TGCGCCAGCAGCTTGGTAGGGGACAGGGGGTATACTGAAGCTTTCTTT. The V and J genes are TRBV5-1 and TRBJ1-1; 11 bases map to TRBD1. CDR1 is SGHRS and CDR2 is YFSETQ in the germline V gene. Trimming at V came to 0 bases and at J to 5 bases, leaving 6 bases not matched to a gene. The CDR3 sequence is 16 residues long.

The CDR3 DNA reads TGTGCCAGCAGTTACGGGGGTCCCGGAGGCACTGAAGCTTTCTTT. It codes for CASSYGGPGGTEAFF. The V call is TRBV6-5, the J call TRBJ1-1, with D perhaps TRBD1 (5 bases). This CDR3 region has 15 residues. Trimming took 2 bases from V and 4 from J, leaving 14 bases between them. CDR1 and CDR2 from the germline V gene are MNHEY and SVGAGI.

The chain has TRBV6-2 or TRBV6-3 and TRBJ1-1; possible D gene TRBD1, 6 bases. Germline assignment: CDR1 MNHEY and CDR2 SVGEGT. The CDR3 is 13 amino acids. Between the trimmed V and J ends, which lost 5 bases and 3 bases, there was a span of 10 bases. The CDR3 DNA is TGTGCCAGCAGTGCGGGACAAGACACTGAAGCTTTCTTT. It yields the protein CASSAGQDTEAFF.

The chain links TRBV14 to TRBJ2-7; TRBD2 might be the D (5 bases). Germline loops: CDR1 SGHDN, CDR2 FVKESK. V lost 1 base to trimming and J lost 2 bases, with 15 bases between them. The CDR3 sequence is 16 residues long. CDR3 region: CASSQGPGKRPYEQYF. For the CDR3, the DNA is TGTGCCAGCAGCCAAGGCCCCGGGAAGCGGCCCTACGAGCAGTACTTC.

The V call is TRBV5-4, the J call TRBJ1-2; no reliable D call. Germline V gene data show CDR1 as SGHNT and CDR2 as YYREEE (reference sequence). The CDR3 covers 12 residues. Trimming took off 0 bases at V and 6 bases at J, with 6 bases between the two ends. The CDR3 bases are TGTGCCAGCAGCTTGGCTCGGGATGGCTACACCTTC. Its protein product is CASSLARDGYTF.

Comment on this clone: Additional DNA sequences in this sample encode the identical CDR3. The rearrangement uses TRBV29-1 and TRBJ1-1; D gene ambiguous. The germline V gene encodes CDR1 SQVTM and CDR2 ANQGSEA. V was clipped by 2 bases and J by 1 base, with 5 bases between them. CDR3 length: 12 amino acids. The CDR3 here is CSVERENTEAFF. The CDR3 DNA is TGCAGCGTTGAAAGGGAGAACACTGAAGCTTTCTTT.

This clone was counted once. The chain employs TRBV28 and TRBJ1-5; perhaps TRBD1 as D (5 bases). Trimming removed 2 bases at V and 2 bases at J, with 16 bases between. Germline V gene sequence: CDR1 MDHEN, CDR2 SYDVKM. This CDR3 spans 17 amino acids. The CDR3 here is CASSLAHGGLGNQPQHF. CDR3 coding DNA: TGTGCCAGCAGTTTAGCCCACGGGGGGTTGGGCAATCAGCCCCAGCATTTT.

V is TRBV6-6 and J is TRBJ2-1; 12 bases agree with TRBD2. The CDR3 is 17 residues long. The trim removed 5 bases at V and 10 bases at J, leaving 15 bases unmatched. Germline V gene data show CDR1 as MNHNY and CDR2 as SVGAGI (reference sequence). The CDR3 region has the DNA TGTGCCAGCAGTCTCATACCTAGACTAGCGGGAGTAGGCGAGCAGTTCTTC. It specifies CASSLIPRLAGVGEQFF.

V usage is TRBV28 and J usage is TRBJ1-6; no definite D call. Trimming took off 2 bases at V and 5 bases at J, with 4 bases between the two ends. Germline V gene sequence: CDR1 MDHEN, CDR2 SYDVKM. This CDR3 comprises 13 residues. As DNA, the CDR3 is TGTGCCAGCAGTTTACAGGATAATTCACCCCTCCACTTT. Translating gives CASSLQDNSPLHF.

V usage is TRBV7-2 and J usage is TRBJ1-1, with D perhaps TRBD1 (5 bases). In germline, CDR1 is SGHTA, CDR2 FQGNSA. The germline V and J ends were trimmed by 1 base and 4 bases, with 10 bases remaining between them. This CDR3 comprises 14 residues. CDR3 region: CASSLGGSATEAFF. DNA for the CDR3: TGTGCCAGCAGCTTAGGGGGGTCGGCCACTGAAGCTTTCTTT. Based on the CDR3 plus reference TRBV7-2 and TRBJ1-1, the full variable domain is GAGVSQSPSNKVTEKGKDVELRCDPISGHTALYWYRQSLGQGLEFLIYFQGNSAPDKSGLPSDRFSAERTGGSVSTLTIQRTQQEDSAVYLCASSLGGSATEAFFGQGTRLTVV.

J is TRBJ1-3 and V is TRBV27, with D perhaps TRBD1 (5 bases). The V gene lost 5 bases and the J gene lost 2 bases, with 13 bases spanning the gap. CDR3 size: 15 residues. Germline loops: CDR1 MNHEY, CDR2 SMNVEV (reference sequence). CDR3 sequence: CASSPRDRAGNTIYF. The CDR3 DNA sequence: TGTGCCAGCAGTCCCCGGGACCGCGCTGGAAACACCATATATTTT.

The chain recombines TRBV28 with TRBJ2-2; 9 nucleotides agree with TRBD1. Germline trimming cut 9 bases from V and 6 bases from J; bases unmatched to any gene: 2. Germline V gives CDR1 MDHEN, CDR2 SYDVKM. The CDR3 spans 12 residues. The CDR3 DNA reads as TGTGCCAGTAGACAGGGGGCCGGGGAGCTGTTTTTT. Translating it yields CASRQGAGELFF.

The chain combines TRBV7-2 with TRBJ1-2; weak D call: TRBD1 (5 bases). The length of the CDR3 is 16 residues. Trimming took 4 bases from V and 5 from J, leaving 20 bases between them. CDR1 SGHTA and CDR2 FQGNSA come from the germline V gene. The CDR3 DNA is TGTGCCAGCAGCTACACGGGGCGGAGGGCGGGATATGGCTACACCTTC. This codes for CASSYTGRRAGYGYTF.

The chain joins TRBV4-1 to TRBJ2-1, with 7 bases fitting TRBD2. The CDR3 is made up of 16 amino acids. V lost 3 bases, J lost 2 bases, and 7 bases stayed unmatched. Per the germline V gene, CDR1 is MGHRA and CDR2 is YSYEKL. The DNA of the CDR3 is TGCGCCAGCAGCCATCTAACTAGCGAGCCCTACAATGAGCAGTTCTTC. Protein sequence: CASSHLTSEPYNEQFF.

The chain is built from TRBV27 and TRBJ1-1, with D maybe TRBD1 (5 bases). Germline V gives CDR1 MNHEY, CDR2 SMNVEV (reference sequence). The CDR3 runs 17 residues. V was trimmed by 4 bases and J by 0 bases, leaving 18 bases between them. This chain's CDR3 is CASSSPPGPGLNTEAFF. In DNA form, the CDR3 reads TGTGCCAGCAGTTCCCCCCCGGGGCCGGGGTTGAACACTGAAGCTTTCTTT.

The gene calls are TRBV27 and TRBJ1-1; the D gene is possibly TRBD1 (5 bases). Germline V gene data show CDR1 as MNHEY and CDR2 as SMNVEV (reference sequence). CDR3 length: 14 amino acids. Trimming removed 3 bases from V and 0 bases from J, with 8 bases in between. The CDR3 nucleotides read TGTGCCAGCAGTTTTCGGGGGTTGAACACTGAAGCTTTCTTT. It codes for CASSFRGLNTEAFF.

This clone was observed a handful of times. CDR3 protein: CASSFRQGENEQYF. CDR3 sequence (DNA): TGTGCCAGCAGCTTCCGGCAGGGAGAAAACGAGCAGTACTTC. V and J are TRBV5-5 and TRBJ2-7, with D perhaps given as TRBD1 or TRBD2 (5 bases each). The V and J ends lost 2 bases and 5 bases respectively, with 14 bases between them. The CDR3 contains 14 residues. Germline CDR1 reads SGHKS; CDR2 reads YYEKEE (reference sequence).

The rearrangement joins TRBV19 to TRBJ2-1; 7 bases match TRBD1. Losses at the gene ends were 10 bases for V and 7 bases for J; bases not matched to a gene: 13. The length of the CDR3 is 14 residues. Germline CDR1 and CDR2: LNHDA and SQIVND (reference sequence). The CDR3 sequence is CATIPGTAANEQFF. The DNA for the CDR3 is TGTGCCACCATCCCCGGGACAGCTGCTAATGAGCAGTTCTTC.

The chain is built from TRBV18 and TRBJ2-7; 7 nucleotides line up with TRBD2. Losses at the gene ends were 0 bases for V and 2 bases for J; bases not matched to a gene: 4. This CDR3 is 15 amino acids long. Germline V gene sequence: CDR1 KGHSH, CDR2 LQKENI. This chain's CDR3 is CASSPPAAGAYEQYF. CDR3 DNA sequence: TGTGCCAGCTCACCACCGGCTGCGGGGGCCTACGAGCAGTACTTC.

The chain combines TRBV6-6 with TRBJ1-5; TRBD1 agrees at 8 bases. CDR1 is MNHNY, CDR2 SVGAGI, per germline (reference sequence). The CDR3 covers 16 residues. Losses at the gene ends were 7 bases for V and 3 bases for J; bases not matched to a gene: 11. CDR3 bases: TGTGCCAGCAACGGGGGAGGACAGGGCCTCAATCAGCCCCAGCATTTT. Translating gives CASNGGGQGLNQPQHF.

The V and J genes are TRBV24-1 and TRBJ1-4, with D unresolved. The CDR3 contains 10 residues. V was cut by 6 bases and J by 5 bases, with 0 bases left in between. The germline CDR1 and CDR2 sequences are KGHDR and SFDVKD. The CDR3 DNA reads TGTGCCACCAGTAATGAAAAACTGTTTTTT. Encoded protein: CATSNEKLFF.

The chain carries TRBV3-1 (or the pseudogene TRBV3-2) and TRBJ1-2; D is possibly TRBD1 (5 bases). CDR1 is LGHDT and CDR2 is YNNKEL in the germline V gene (reference sequence). This CDR3 spans 15 amino acids. Trimming shortened V by 5 bases and J by 2 bases, and 15 bases separated the two germline ends. The CDR3 DNA reads TGTGCCAGCAGCTCCCGGGCTGGGACCAACTATGGCTACACCTTC. Translating it yields CASSSRAGTNYGYTF.